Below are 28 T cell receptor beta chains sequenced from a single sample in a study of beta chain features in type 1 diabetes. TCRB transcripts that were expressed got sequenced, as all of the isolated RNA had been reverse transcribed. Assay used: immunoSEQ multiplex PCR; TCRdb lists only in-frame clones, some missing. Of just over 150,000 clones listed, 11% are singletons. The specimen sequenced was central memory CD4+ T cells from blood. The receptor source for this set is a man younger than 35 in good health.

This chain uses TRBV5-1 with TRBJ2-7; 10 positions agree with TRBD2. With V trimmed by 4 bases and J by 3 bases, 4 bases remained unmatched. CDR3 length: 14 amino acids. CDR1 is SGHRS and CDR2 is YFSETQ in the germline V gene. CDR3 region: CASSPSGRDYEQYF. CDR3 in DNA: TGCGCCAGCAGCCCTAGCGGGAGAGACTACGAGCAGTACTTC.

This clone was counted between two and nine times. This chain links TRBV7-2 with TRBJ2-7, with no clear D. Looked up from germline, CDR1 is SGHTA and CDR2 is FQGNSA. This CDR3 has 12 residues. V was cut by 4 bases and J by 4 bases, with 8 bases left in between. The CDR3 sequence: CASSSPAYEQYF. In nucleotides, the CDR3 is TGTGCCAGCAGCTCCCCGGCGTACGAGCAGTACTTC.

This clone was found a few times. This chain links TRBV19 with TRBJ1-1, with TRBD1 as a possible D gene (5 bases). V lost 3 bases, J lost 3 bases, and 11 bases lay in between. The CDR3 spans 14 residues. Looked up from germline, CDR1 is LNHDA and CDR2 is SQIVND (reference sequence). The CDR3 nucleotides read TGTGCCAGTAGTATTCGGCAGGGCGACACTGAAGCTTTCTTT. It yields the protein CASSIRQGDTEAFF.

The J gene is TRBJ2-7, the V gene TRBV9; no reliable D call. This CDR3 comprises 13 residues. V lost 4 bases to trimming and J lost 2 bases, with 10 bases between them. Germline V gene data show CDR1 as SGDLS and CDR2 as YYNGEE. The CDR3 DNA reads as TGTGCCAGCAGCCGTGACTCTGCCTACGAGCAGTACTTC. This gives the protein CASSRDSAYEQYF.

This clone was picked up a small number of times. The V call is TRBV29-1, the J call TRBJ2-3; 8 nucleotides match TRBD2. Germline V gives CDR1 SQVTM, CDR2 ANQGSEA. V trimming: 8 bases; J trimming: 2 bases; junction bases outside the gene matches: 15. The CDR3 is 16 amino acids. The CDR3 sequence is CSILGAGGSFTDTQYF. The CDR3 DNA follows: TGCAGCATTCTCGGGGCGGGGGGTTCCTTCACAGATACGCAGTATTTT.

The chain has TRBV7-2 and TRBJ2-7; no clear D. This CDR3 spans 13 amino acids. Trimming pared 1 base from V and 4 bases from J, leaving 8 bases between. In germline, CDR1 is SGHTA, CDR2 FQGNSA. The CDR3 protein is CASSLVGKYEQYF. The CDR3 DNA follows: TGTGCCAGCAGCTTAGTGGGCAAATACGAGCAGTACTTC.

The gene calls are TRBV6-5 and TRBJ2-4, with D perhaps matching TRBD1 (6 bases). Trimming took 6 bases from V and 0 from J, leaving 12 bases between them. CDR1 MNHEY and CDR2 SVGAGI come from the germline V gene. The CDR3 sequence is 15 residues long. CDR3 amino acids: CASRRPTGAKNIQYF. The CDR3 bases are TGTGCCAGCAGACGACCGACAGGAGCCAAAAACATTCAGTACTTC.

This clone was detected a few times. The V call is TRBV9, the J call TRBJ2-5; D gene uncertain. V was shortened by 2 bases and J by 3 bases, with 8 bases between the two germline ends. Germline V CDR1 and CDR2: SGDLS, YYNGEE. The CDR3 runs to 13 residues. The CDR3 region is CASSVDGEETQYF. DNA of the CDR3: TGTGCCAGCAGCGTTGATGGGGAAGAGACCCAGTACTTC.

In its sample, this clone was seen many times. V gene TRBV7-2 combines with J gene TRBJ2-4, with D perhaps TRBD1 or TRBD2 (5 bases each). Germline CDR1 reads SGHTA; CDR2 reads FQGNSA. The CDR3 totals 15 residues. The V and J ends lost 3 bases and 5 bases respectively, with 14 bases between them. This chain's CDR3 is CASSLMGDGQNIQYF. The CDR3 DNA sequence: TGTGCCAGCAGCTTGATGGGGGATGGGCAAAACATTCAGTACTTC.

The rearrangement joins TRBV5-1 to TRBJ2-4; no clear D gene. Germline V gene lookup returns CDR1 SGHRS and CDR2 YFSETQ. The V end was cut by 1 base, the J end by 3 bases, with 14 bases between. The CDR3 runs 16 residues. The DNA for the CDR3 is TGCGCCAGCAGCTTGACTGGTAGTGGTGGCAAAAACATTCAGTACTTC. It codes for CASSLTGSGGKNIQYF.

The DNA for the CDR3 is TGCAGCGCCGGAGGACAGAACACTGAAGCTTTCTTT. Its translation: CSAGGQNTEAFF. The chain carries TRBV29-1 and TRBJ1-1; D possibly corresponds to TRBD1 (5 bases). Germline V gives CDR1 SQVTM, CDR2 ANQGSEA. The V and J ends lost 7 bases and 1 base respectively, with 10 bases between them. The CDR3 loop spans 12 amino acids.

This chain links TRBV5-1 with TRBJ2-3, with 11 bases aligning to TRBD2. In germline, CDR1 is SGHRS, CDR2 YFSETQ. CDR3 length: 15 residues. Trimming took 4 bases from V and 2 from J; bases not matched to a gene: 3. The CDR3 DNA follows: TGCGCCAGCAGCATACTAGCGGGGGCCACAGATACGCAGTATTTT. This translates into CASSILAGATDTQYF.

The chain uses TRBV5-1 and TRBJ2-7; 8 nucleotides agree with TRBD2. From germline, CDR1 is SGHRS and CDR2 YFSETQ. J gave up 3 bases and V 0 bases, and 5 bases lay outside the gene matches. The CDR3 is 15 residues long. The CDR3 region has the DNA TGCGCCAGCAGCTTGGGGGTTAGCGGGATCTACGAGCAGTACTTC. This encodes CASSLGVSGIYEQYF.

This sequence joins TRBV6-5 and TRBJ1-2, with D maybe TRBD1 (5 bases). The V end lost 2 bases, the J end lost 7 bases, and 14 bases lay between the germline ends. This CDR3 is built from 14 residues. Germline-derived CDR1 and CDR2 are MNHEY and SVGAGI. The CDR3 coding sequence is TGTGCCAGCAGTTACATAGAGGGGTCGGTTGGCTACACCTTC. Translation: CASSYIEGSVGYTF.

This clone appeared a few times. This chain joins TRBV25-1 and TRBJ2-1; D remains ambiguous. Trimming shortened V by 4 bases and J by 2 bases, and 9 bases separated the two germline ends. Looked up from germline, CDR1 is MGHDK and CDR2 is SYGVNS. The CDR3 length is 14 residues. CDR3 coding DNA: TGTGCCAGCAGTGGCCCTAACGCCTACAATGAGCAGTTCTTC. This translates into CASSGPNAYNEQFF. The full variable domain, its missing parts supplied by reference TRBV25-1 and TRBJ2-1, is EADIYQTPRYLVIGTGKKITLECSQTMGHDKMYWYQQDPGMELHLIHYSYGVNSTEKGDLSSESTVSRIRTEHFPLTLESARPSHTSQYLCASSGPNAYNEQFFGPGTRLTVL.

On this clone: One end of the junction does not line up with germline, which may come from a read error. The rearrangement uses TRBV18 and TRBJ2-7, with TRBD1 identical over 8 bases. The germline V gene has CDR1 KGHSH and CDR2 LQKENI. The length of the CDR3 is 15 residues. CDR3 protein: CASSSPGTGVTLQYF. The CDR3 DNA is TGTGCCAGCTCATCACCCGGGACAGGTGTTACCCTGCAGTACTTC. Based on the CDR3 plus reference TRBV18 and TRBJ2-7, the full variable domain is NAGVMQNPRHLVRRRGQEARLRCSPMKGHSHVYWYRQLPEEGLKFMVYLQKENIIDESGMPKERFSAEFPKEGPSILRIQQVVRGDSAAYFCASSSPGTGVTLQYFGPGTRLTVT.

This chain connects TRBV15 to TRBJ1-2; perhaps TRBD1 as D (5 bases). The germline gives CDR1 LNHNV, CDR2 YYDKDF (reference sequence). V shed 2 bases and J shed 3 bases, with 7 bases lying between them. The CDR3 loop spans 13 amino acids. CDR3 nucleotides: TGTGCCACCAGCAGACAAGGGGACTATGGCTACACCTTC. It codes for CATSRQGDYGYTF.

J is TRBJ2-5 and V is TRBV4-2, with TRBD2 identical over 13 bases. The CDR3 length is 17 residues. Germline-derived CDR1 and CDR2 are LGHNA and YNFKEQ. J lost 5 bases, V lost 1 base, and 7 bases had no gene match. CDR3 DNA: TGTGCCAGCAGCCAAGTCTGGACTAGCGGGAGTCGGGAGACCCAGTACTTC. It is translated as CASSQVWTSGSRETQYF.

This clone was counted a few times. The CDR3 nucleotides read TGTGCCAGCAACCTGGGGGTGCCACCCACAGATACGCAGTATTTT. Its translation is CASNLGVPPTDTQYF. The chain combines TRBV9 with TRBJ2-3, with D perhaps given as TRBD1 or TRBD2 (5 bases each). The V gene lost 6 bases and the J gene lost 2 bases, with 16 bases spanning the gap. This CDR3 region has 15 residues. CDR1 and CDR2 from the germline V gene are SGDLS and YYNGEE.

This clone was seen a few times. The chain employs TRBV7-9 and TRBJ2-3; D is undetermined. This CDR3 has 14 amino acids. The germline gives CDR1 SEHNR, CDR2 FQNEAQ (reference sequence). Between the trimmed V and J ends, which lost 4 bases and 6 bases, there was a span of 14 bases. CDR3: CASSSWTRTDTQYF. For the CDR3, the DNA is TGTGCCAGCAGCTCCTGGACCCGGACGGATACGCAGTATTTT.

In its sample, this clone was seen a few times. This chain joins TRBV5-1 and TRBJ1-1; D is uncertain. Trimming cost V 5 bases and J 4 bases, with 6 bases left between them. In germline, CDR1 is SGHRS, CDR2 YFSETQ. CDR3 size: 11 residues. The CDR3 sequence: CASRGPTEAFF. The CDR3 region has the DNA TGCGCCAGCAGGGGCCCCACTGAAGCTTTCTTT.

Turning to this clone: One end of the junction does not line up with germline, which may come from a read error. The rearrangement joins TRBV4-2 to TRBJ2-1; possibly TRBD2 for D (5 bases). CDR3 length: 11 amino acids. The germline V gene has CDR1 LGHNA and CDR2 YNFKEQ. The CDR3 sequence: CASSQGAGILF. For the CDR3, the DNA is TGTGCCAGCAGCCAAGGGGCCGGGATCCTCTTC.

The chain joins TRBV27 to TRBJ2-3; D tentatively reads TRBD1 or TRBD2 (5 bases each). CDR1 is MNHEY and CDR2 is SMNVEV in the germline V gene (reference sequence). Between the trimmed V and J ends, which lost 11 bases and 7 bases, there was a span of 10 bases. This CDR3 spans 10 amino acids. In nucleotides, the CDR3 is TGTGCCCCTTGGGGGAATACGCAGTATTTT. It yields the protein CAPWGNTQYF.

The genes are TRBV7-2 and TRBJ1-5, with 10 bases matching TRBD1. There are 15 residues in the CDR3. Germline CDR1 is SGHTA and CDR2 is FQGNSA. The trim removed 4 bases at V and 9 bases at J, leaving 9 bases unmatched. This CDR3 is CASSSRQGAGRPQHF. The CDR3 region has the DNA TGTGCCAGCAGCTCCCGACAGGGGGCAGGTCGGCCCCAGCATTTT.

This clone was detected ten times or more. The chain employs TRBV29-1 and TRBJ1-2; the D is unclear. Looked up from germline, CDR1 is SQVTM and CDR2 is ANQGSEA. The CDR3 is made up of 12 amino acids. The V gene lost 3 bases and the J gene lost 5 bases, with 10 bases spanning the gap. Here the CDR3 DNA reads TGCAGCGTTGACAAACAGCAATATGGCTACACCTTC. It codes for CSVDKQQYGYTF.

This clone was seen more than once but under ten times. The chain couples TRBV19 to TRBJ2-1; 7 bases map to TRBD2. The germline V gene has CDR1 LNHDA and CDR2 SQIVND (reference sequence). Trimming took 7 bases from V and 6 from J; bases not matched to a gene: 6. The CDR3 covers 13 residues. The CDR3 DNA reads TGTGCCAGTAACGGGGGGAGGGCCAATGAGCAGTTCTTC. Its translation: CASNGGRANEQFF.

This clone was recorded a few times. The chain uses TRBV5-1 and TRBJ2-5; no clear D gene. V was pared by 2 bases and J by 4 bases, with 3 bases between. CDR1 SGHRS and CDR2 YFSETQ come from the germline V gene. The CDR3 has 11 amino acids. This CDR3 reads CASSFTETQYF. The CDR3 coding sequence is TGCGCCAGCAGCTTCACAGAGACCCAGTACTTC.

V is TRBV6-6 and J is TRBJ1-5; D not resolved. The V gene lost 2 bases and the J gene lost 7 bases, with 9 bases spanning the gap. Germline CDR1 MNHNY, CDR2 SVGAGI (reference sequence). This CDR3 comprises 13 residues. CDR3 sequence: CASSYGLGQPQHF. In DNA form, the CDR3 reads TGTGCCAGCAGTTACGGACTCGGGCAGCCCCAGCATTTT.